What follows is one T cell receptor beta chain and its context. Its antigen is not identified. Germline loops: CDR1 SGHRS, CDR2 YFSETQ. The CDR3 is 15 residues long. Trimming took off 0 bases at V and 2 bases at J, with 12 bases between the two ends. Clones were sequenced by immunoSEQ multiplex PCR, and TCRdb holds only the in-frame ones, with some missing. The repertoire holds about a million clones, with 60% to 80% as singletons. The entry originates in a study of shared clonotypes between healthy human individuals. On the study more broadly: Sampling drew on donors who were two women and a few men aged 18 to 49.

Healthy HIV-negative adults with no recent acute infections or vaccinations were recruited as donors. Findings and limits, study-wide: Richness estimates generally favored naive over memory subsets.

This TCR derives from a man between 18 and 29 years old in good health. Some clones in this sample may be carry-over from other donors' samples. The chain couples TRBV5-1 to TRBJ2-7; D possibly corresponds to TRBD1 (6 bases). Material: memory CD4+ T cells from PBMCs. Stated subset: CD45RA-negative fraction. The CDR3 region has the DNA TGCGCCAGCAGCTTGGCGGCAGGGGCTACCTACGAGCAGTACTTC. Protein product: CASSLAAGATYEQYF. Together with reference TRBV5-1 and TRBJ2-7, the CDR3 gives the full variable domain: KAGVTQTPRYLIKTRGQQVTLSCSPISGHRSVSWYQQTPGQGLQFLFEYFSETQRNKGNFPGRFSGRQFSNSRSEMNVSTLELGDSALYLCASSLAAGATYEQYFGPGTRLTVT.